This T cell receptor beta chain was recovered during a study of blood T cell repertoires in COVID-19. Study-wide background: PBMCs, B-cell-depleted T cells, or T cells were the source of the cDNA or gDNA that made up the material.

There are 14 residues in the CDR3. The trim removed 0 bases at V and 10 bases at J, leaving 4 bases unmatched. The germline V gene has CDR1 SGHRS and CDR2 YFSETQ. The method was immunoSEQ multiplex PCR; TCRdb's version includes in-frame clones alone and lacks a portion of them. This table holds a few hundred thousand clones, about 86% found once. This clone was recorded once. Other nucleotide sequences from this sample produce the same CDR3. Sequenced sample: PBMCs or T cells enriched from blood (not recorded which). The genes are TRBV5-1 and TRBJ1-6; 7 nucleotides align to TRBD1. The TCR was taken from a woman between 50 and 59 years old who had recovered from COVID-19. CDR3 region: CASSLGQGESPLHF. CDR3 nucleotides: TGCGCCAGCAGCTTGGGCCAGGGGGAATCACCCCTCCACTTT.